This T cell receptor beta chain was found in a study of identical twins. General study findings and limits: Excess low generation probability was seen in twin-shared out-of-frame alpha sequences. The study based its conclusions on cross-sectional statistical analysis and did not follow the same donors.

A universal primer site arose from template switching, and cDNA bore unique molecular identifiers. TCRdb re-called the 5' RACE reads through MiXCR, storing one row per CDR3 protein. The sample has around 480,000 distinct CDR3 sequences, 12% to 15% seen once. Deletions cut 3 bases from V and 8 bases from J, with 10 bases between. In germline, CDR1 is KGHDR, CDR2 SFDVKD. The CDR3 has 13 residues. This clonotype was seen more than once but under ten times. The antigen is undetermined. The same data also contributed to another study, on yellow fever vaccine responses in identical twins.

The V gene is TRBV24-1, the J gene TRBJ2-1; D gene ambiguous. The sequence was obtained from a woman aged 18-35 years in good health. The sequencing sample was made of CD4+ T cells sorted from blood. The CDR3 coding sequence is TGTGCCACCAGTGATGCAGGAAAGTATGAGCAGTTCTTC. Its translation: CATSDAGKYEQFF.